These 8 T cell receptor beta chains came from one sample sequenced in a study of memory CD4+ T cells and cytomegalovirus serostatus. Profiled with immunoSEQ multiplex PCR; TCRdb holds only in-frame clones, not every one. The data contain 35,000 to 45,000 clones, 79% of them singletons. Single viable CD3+CD4+CD8-CD45RO+ cells were sorted as the memory CD4+ T cells. Sequencing used memory CD4+ T cells from blood. The receptor source for this set is an adult in good health and CMV-seropositive.

The chain employs TRBV18 and TRBJ2-1; either TRBD1 or TRBD2 may fit D (5 bases each). The CDR3 has 14 amino acids. V lost 6 bases, J lost 5 bases, and 14 bases lay in between. Germline assignment: CDR1 KGHSH and CDR2 LQKENI. The CDR3: CASSPGTGNNEQFF. The CDR3 DNA follows: TGTGCCAGCTCCCCCGGGACGGGTAACAATGAGCAGTTCTTC.

The J gene is TRBJ2-7, the V gene TRBV5-6; the D call may be TRBD1 or TRBD2 (5 bases each). Looked up from germline, CDR1 is SGHDT and CDR2 is YYEEEE. With 4 bases removed from V and 5 bases from J, the gap between germline ends came to 13 bases. The CDR3 contains 13 residues. The CDR3 DNA follows: TGTGCCAGCAGCCTCAGAGAGGGGAACGAGCAGTACTTC. This gives the protein CASSLREGNEQYF.

V usage is TRBV4-3 and J usage is TRBJ2-1, with TRBD2 matching 9 bases. Germline V gene data show CDR1 as LGHNA and CDR2 as YSLEER. This CDR3 comprises 18 residues. V lost 0 bases to trimming and J lost 10 bases; unmatched junction nucleotides: 16. Here the CDR3 reads CASSQELSSGTFVGEQFF. The CDR3 region has the DNA TGCGCCAGCAGCCAAGAGTTGTCTAGCGGGACATTCGTTGGGGAGCAGTTCTTC.

The chain recombines TRBV6-1 with TRBJ2-3, with D unresolved. V lost 4 bases and J lost 2, with 7 bases in between. In germline, CDR1 is MNHNS, CDR2 SASEGT. There are 13 residues in the CDR3. In nucleotides, the CDR3 is TGTGCCAGCAGTGTGCAGTTCACAGATACGCAGTATTTT. Translating gives CASSVQFTDTQYF.

The J gene is TRBJ1-2, the V gene TRBV5-1, with D maybe TRBD1 (5 bases). V was cut by 3 bases and J by 6 bases, with 21 bases left in between. Per germline, CDR1 SGHRS and CDR2 YFSETQ. The CDR3 has 16 amino acids. Here the CDR3 reads CASSSGTIHTRHGYTF. CDR3 in DNA: TGCGCCAGCAGCTCCGGGACCATTCATACCCGGCATGGCTACACCTTC. Variable domain in full (rest from reference TRBV5-1 and TRBJ1-2): KAGVTQTPRYLIKTRGQQVTLSCSPISGHRSVSWYQQTPGQGLQFLFEYFSETQRNKGNFPGRFSGRQFSNSRSEMNVSTLELGDSALYLCASSSGTIHTRHGYTFGSGTRLTVV.

The CDR3: CASCPHPGQGYNEQFF. DNA for the CDR3: TGTGCCAGCTGCCCTCATCCGGGACAGGGTTACAATGAGCAGTTCTTC. V and J are TRBV21-1 and TRBJ2-1; TRBD1, as called in the table, went unchecked against the DNA. TRBV21-1 is annotated as a pseudogene. The CDR3 spans 16 residues.

The rearrangement links TRBV7-6 to TRBJ2-5, with a possible D match to TRBD2 (5 bases). The CDR3 has 14 residues. The germline CDR1 and CDR2 sequences are SGHVS and FNYEAQ. V gave up 7 bases and J gave up 5 bases, with 17 bases separating them. CDR3 sequence (DNA): TGTGCCAGCACCCCAGAACCGGGATGGGAGACCCAGTACTTC. Protein sequence: CASTPEPGWETQYF. Drawing the rest from reference TRBV7-6 and TRBJ2-5, the complete variable domain is GAGVSQSPRYKVTKRGQDVALRCDPISGHVSLYWYRQALGQGPEFLTYFNYEAQQDKSGLPNDRFSAERPEGSISTLTIQRTEQRDSAMYRCASTPEPGWETQYFGPGTRLLVL.

The chain uses TRBV7-9 and TRBJ1-2; D is unresolved. Germline CDR1 and CDR2: SEHNR and FQNEAQ (reference sequence). The CDR3 runs 13 residues. V was trimmed by 4 bases and J by 4 bases, leaving 10 bases between them. The CDR3 region is CASSSGRPYGYTF. The DNA of the CDR3 is TGTGCCAGCAGCTCCGGACGGCCCTATGGCTACACCTTC.